This T cell receptor (beta chain) was sequenced during a study of T cells in localized non-small cell lung cancer. The table came from immunoSEQ multiplex PCR; TCRdb's copy has only in-frame clones and leaves some out. The sample lists approximately 40,000 clones; 70% to 90% were seen once. Details on this clone: What it binds is unknown.

Study-level points and caveats: Adjacent lung was found to contain a median approximately 50 of the top 100 tumor clones. In the blood, greater T cell density corresponded to longer overall survival.

This CDR3 has 15 residues. Germline lookup yields CDR1 SGHAT and CDR2 FQNNGV. J lost 4 bases, V lost 8 bases, and 11 bases had no gene match. This receptor was obtained from a man between 40 and 69 years old with stage I lung adenocarcinoma. The specimen comprised peripheral blood, sampled before any cancer treatment. J is TRBJ2-1 and V is TRBV11-2, with 7 nucleotides matching TRBD1. DNA for the CDR3: TGTGCCAGCTCCCAATGGGACAGCTCATACAATGAGCAGTTCTTC. Amino acids: CASSQWDSSYNEQFF.